The clone carrying this TCR beta chain occurred a few times. Its cognate antigen is unknown. The naive CD8 subset, CD45RO-negative cells positively selected for CCR7, excluded terminally differentiated effector memory CD45RA+ cells. The sample belongs to a study of shared clonotypes between healthy human individuals. In the study overall: Per donor, CD8 memory used one plate, CD8 naive used two, CD4 memory used three and CD4 naive used three. Findings and caveats of the study: For naive CD4 cells, roughly 4.8% of clonotypes were shared across a few donors.

In replicate PCRs of sorted subsets, about 190 ng DNA, approximately 30,000 T cell genomes, was used. Clones were sequenced by immunoSEQ multiplex PCR, and TCRdb holds only the in-frame ones, with some missing. Seen here are around 1.9 million clones, 90% to 95% observed once, and the top ten hold 1.5% to 2%. This CDR3 comprises 14 residues. V gave up 5 bases and J gave up 4 bases, with 14 bases separating them. The germline V gene encodes CDR1 SEHNR and CDR2 FQNEAQ (reference sequence). The sequence was collected from a young man in good health. Some clones in this sample may be carry-over from other donors' samples. The V call is TRBV7-9, the J call TRBJ1-1; D possibly corresponds to TRBD1 (5 bases). What was sequenced was naive CD8+ T cells from PBMCs. CDR3 DNA: TGTGCCAGCAGCCTGGGGGGTATAGGCACTGAAGCTTTCTTT. This gives the protein CASSLGGIGTEAFF. Drawing the rest from reference TRBV7-9 and TRBJ1-1, the complete variable domain is DTGVSQNPRHKITKRGQNVTFRCDPISEHNRLYWYRQTLGQGPEFLTYFQNEAQLEKSRLLSDRFSAERPKGSFSTLEIQRTEQGDSAMYLCASSLGGIGTEAFFGQGTRLTVV.